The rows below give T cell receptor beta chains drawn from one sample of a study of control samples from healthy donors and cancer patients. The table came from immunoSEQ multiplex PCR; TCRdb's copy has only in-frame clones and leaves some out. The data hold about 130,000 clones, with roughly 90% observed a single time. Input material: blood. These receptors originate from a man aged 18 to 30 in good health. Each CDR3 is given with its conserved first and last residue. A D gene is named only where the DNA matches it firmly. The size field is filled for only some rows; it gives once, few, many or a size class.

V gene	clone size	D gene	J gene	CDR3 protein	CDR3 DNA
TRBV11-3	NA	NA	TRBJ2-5	CASSLFGSSETQYF	TGTGCCAGCAGCTTATTCGGGTCCTCAGAGACCCAGTACTTC
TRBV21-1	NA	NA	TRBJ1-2	CASSKEGFSNYGYTF	TGTGCCAGCAGCAAAGAGGGCTTTTCCAACTATGGCTACACCTTC
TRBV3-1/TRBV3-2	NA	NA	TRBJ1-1	CASSQVGLGTGEAFF	TGTGCCAGCAGCCAAGTGGGCCTCGGTACAGGTGAAGCTTTCTTT
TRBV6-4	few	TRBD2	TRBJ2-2	CASKREGDTGELFF	TGTGCCAGCAAGCGGGAGGGAGACACCGGGGAGCTGTTTTTT
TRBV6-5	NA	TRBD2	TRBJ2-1	CASRTSATFEQFF	TGTGCCAGCAGGACTAGCGCGACGTTCGAGCAGTTCTTC
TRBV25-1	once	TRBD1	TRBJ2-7	CASSEGTGGAYEQYF	TGTGCCAGCAGCGAAGGGACAGGGGGCGCGTACGAGCAGTACTTC
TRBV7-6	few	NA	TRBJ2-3	CASSPSVQSTKGGTQYF	TGTGCCAGCAGCCCCTCCGTGCAGAGCACTAAAGGGGGTACGCAGTATTTT
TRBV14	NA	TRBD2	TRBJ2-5	CASSRGLAGAETQYF	TGTGCCAGCAGCCGAGGACTAGCGGGGGCAGAGACCCAGTACTTC
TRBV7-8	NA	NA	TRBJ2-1	CASSFRRGIGNEQFF	TGTGCCAGCAGCTTTCGTAGGGGGATTGGGAATGAGCAGTTCTTC
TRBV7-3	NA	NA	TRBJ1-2	CASSTDYNYGYTF	TGTGCCAGCAGCACGGACTACAACTATGGCTACACCTTC
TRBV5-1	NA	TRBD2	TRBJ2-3	CASSLGGGEAQYF	TGCGCCAGCAGCTTAGGCGGGGGGGAGGCGCAGTATTTT
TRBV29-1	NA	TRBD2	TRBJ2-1	CSVDESSGGNEQFF	TGCAGCGTTGATGAATCTAGCGGGGGAAATGAGCAGTTCTTC
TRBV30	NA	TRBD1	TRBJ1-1	CAWSWTGAEAFF	TGTGCCTGGAGTTGGACAGGGGCTGAAGCTTTCTTT
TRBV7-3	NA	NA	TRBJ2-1	CASSLSLGPYNEQFF	TGTGCCAGCAGCTTAAGTCTAGGGCCCTACAATGAGCAGTTCTTC
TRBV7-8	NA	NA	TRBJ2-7	CASSLEDTTYEQYF	TGTGCCAGCAGCTTGGAGGACACCACCTACGAGCAGTACTTC
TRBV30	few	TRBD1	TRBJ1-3	CAWSVRTGGNTIYF	TGTGCCTGGAGTGTAAGGACAGGGGGGAACACCATATATTTT
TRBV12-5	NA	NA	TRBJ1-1	CASGLELKGLAFF	TGTGCTAGTGGTTTGGAGCTAAAAGGACTAGCTTTCTTT
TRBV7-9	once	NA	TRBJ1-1	CASSSSSGRVRSEAFF	TGTGCCAGCAGCTCCAGTTCGGGCAGGGTCCGATCTGAAGCTTTCTTT
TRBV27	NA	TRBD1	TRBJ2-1	CASSPAGGAYDEQFF	TGTGCCAGCAGTCCCGCAGGGGGCGCATATGATGAGCAGTTCTTC
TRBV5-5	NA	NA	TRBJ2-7	CASSSQHEQYF	TGTGCCAGCAGCTCTCAACACGAGCAGTACTTC
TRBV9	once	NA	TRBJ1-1	CASSGGTPDLRF	TGTGCCAGCAGCGGCGGGACACCCGATTTAAGATTT
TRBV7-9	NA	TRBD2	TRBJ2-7	CASSLHGGAHEQYF	TGTGCCAGCAGCTTACACGGGGGGGCCCACGAGCAGTACTTC
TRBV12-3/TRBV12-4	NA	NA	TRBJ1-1	CASSLPPGAGAFF	TGTGCCAGCAGTTTACCCCCAGGGGCCGGAGCTTTCTTT
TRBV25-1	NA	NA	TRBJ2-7	CASSDGARVLRF	TGTGCCAGCAGTGACGGAGCGCGGGTTCTGCGCTTC
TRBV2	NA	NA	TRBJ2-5	CASSQGETQYF	TGTGCCAGCAGTCAAGGAGAGACCCAGTACTTC
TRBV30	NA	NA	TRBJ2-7	CAWREFGYEQYF	TGTGCCTGGAGAGAGTTCGGCTACGAGCAGTACTTC
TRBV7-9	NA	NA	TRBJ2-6	CASRPGGASGANVLTF	TGTGCCAGCAGGCCGGGGGGCGCGTCTGGGGCCAACGTCCTGACTTTC
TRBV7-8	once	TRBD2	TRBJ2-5	CASSRAGAKETQYF	TGTGCCAGCAGCCGAGCGGGAGCGAAAGAGACCCAGTACTTC
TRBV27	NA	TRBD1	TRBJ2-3	CASSGGQHTDTQYF	TGTGCCAGCAGTGGGGGACAGCACACAGATACGCAGTATTTT
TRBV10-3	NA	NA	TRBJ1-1	CAIKGFRTEAFF	TGTGCCATCAAGGGGTTTCGGACTGAAGCTTTCTTT
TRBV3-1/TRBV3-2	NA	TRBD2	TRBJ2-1	CASSQDIAGGDNEQFF	TGTGCCAGCAGCCAAGATATAGCGGGGGGAGACAATGAGCAGTTCTTC
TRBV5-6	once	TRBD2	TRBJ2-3	CASSLRLAGSTDTQYF	TGTGCCAGCAGCTTGCGTCTAGCGGGCAGCACAGATACGCAGTATTTT
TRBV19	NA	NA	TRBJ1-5	CASSILDTSNQPQHF	TGTGCCAGTAGTATTCTGGACACGAGCAATCAGCCCCAGCATTTT
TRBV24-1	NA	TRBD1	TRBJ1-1	CATSDPGQGSTEAFF	TGTGCCACCAGTGATCCGGGACAGGGGAGCACTGAAGCTTTCTTT
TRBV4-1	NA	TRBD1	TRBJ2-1	CASSHGVGDRGRNEQFF	TGCGCCAGCAGCCACGGAGTGGGGGACAGGGGGCGGAATGAGCAGTTCTTC
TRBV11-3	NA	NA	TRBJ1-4	CASSPSGGGNEKLFF	TGTGCCAGCAGCCCTAGTGGGGGCGGAAATGAAAAACTGTTTTTT
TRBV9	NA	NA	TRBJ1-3	CASSGDGRSGNTIYF	TGTGCCAGCAGCGGCGACGGACGCTCTGGAAACACCATATATTTT
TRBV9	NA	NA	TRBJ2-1	CASSVGGGNEQFF	TGTGCCAGCAGCGTAGGAGGTGGGAATGAGCAGTTCTTC
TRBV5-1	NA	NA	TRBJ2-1	CASSLDGGTGFF	TGCGCCAGCAGCTTGGATGGGGGCACCGGGTTCTTC
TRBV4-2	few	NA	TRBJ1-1	CASSQDLNTEAFF	TGTGCCAGCAGCCAAGACCTAAACACTGAAGCTTTCTTT
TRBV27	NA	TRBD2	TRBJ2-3	CASSLRTSGREVTDTQYF	TGTGCCAGCAGTCTACGGACTAGCGGGAGGGAGGTAACAGATACGCAGTATTTT
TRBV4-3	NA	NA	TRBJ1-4	CASSPGVEDEKLFF	TGCGCCAGCAGCCCGGGTGTGGAGGATGAAAAACTGTTTTTT
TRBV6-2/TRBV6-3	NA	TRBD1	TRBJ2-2	CASSYLQGTGELFF	TGTGCCAGCAGTTACTTACAGGGGACCGGGGAGCTGTTTTTT
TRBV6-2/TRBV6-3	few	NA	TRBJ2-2	CASSSLKLANTGELFF	TGTGCCAGCAGTTCCCTCAAACTGGCGAACACCGGGGAGCTGTTTTTT
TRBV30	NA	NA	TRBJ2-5	CAWSFDSQETQYF	TGTGCCTGGAGTTTCGACAGCCAAGAGACCCAGTACTTC
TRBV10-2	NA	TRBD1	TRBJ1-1	CASNSGTGASTEAFF	TGCGCCAGCAACTCCGGGACAGGGGCGTCCACTGAAGCTTTCTTT
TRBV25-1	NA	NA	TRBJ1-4	CASSPPPGDEKLFF	TGTGCCAGCAGTCCCCCCCCGGGGGATGAAAAACTGTTTTTT
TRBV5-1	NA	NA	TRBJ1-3	CASSLGSPGDHSGNTIYF	TGCGCCAGCAGCTTGGGATCCCCAGGGGACCACTCTGGAAACACCATATATTTT
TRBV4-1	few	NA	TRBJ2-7	CASSQDFLAGLYF	TGCGCCAGCAGCCAAGATTTTTTGGCAGGGCTGTACTTC
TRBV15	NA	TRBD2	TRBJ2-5	CATSRILADQETQYF	TGTGCCACCAGCAGAATACTAGCGGACCAAGAGACCCAGTACTTC
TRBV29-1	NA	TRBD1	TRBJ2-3	CSVEGRTGGADTQYF	TGCAGCGTTGAAGGGAGGACAGGGGGCGCAGATACGCAGTATTTT
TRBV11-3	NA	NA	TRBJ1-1	CASSLERTVNTEAFF	TGTGCCAGCAGCTTAGAAAGGACGGTGAACACTGAAGCTTTCTTT